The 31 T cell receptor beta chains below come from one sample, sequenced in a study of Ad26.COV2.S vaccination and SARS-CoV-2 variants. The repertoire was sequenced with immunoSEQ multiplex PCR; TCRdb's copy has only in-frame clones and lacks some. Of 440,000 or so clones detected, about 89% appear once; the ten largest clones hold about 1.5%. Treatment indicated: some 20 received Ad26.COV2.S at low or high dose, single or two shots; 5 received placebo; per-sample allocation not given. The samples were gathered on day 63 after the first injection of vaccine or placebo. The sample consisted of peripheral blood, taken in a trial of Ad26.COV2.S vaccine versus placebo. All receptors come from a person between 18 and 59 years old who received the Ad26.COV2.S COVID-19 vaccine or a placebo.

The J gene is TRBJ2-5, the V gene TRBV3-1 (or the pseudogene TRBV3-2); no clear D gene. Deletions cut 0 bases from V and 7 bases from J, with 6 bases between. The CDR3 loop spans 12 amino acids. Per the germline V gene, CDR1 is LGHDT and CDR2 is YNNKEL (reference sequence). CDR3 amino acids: CASSQDEATQYF. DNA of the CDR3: TGTGCCAGCAGCCAAGATGAGGCGACCCAGTACTTC.

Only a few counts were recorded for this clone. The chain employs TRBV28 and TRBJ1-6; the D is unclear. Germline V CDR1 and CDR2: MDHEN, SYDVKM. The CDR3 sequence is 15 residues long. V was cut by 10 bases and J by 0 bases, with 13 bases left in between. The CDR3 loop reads CATRLQSSYNSPLHF. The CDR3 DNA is TGTGCCACTCGCCTACAGAGCTCCTATAATTCACCCCTCCACTTT.

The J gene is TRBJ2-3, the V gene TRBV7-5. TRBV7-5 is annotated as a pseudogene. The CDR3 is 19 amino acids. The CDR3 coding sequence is TGTGCCAGAAGCTTACGGACCAGGCAGGCCCCCTACCGCACAGATACGCAGTATTTT. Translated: CARSLRTRQAPYRTDTQYF.

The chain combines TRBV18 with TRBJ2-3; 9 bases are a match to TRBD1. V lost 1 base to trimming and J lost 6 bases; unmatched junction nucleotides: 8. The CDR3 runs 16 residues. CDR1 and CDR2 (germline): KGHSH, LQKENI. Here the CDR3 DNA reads TGTGCCAGCTCACCACGTAGGGACAGGGTTGGGGATACGCAGTATTTT. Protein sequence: CASSPRRDRVGDTQYF.

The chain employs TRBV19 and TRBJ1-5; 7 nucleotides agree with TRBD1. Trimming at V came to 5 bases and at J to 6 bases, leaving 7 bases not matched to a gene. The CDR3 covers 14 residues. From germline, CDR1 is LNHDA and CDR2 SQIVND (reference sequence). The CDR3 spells CASSSYRGGQPQHF. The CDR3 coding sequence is TGTGCCAGTAGTTCATACAGGGGCGGTCAGCCCCAGCATTTT.

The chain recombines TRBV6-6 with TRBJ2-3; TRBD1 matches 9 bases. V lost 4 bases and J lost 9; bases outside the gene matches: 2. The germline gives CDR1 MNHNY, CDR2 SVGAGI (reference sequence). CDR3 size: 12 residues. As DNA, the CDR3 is TGTGCCAGCAGTTCGGGACAGGGAACGCAGTATTTT. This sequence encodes CASSSGQGTQYF.

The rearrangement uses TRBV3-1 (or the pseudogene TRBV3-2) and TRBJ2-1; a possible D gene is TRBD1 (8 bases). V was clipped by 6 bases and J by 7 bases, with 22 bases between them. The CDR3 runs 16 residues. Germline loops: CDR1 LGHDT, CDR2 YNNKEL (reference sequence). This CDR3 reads CASRHTTGGGPNEQFF. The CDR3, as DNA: TGTGCCAGCAGACATACCACAGGGGGGGGCCCTAATGAGCAGTTCTTC.

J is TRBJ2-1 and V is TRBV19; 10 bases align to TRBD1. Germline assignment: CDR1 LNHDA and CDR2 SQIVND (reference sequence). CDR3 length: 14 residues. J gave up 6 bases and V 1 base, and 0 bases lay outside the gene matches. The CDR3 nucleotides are TGTGCCAGTAGTATAGGGACAGGGGGCAATGAGCAGTTCTTC. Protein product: CASSIGTGGNEQFF.

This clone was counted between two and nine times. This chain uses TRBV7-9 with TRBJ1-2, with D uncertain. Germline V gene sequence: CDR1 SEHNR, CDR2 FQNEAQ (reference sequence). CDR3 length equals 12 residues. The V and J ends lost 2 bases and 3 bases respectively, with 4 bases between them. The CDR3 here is CASSLFDYGYTF. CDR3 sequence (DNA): TGTGCCAGCAGCTTATTCGACTATGGCTACACCTTC.

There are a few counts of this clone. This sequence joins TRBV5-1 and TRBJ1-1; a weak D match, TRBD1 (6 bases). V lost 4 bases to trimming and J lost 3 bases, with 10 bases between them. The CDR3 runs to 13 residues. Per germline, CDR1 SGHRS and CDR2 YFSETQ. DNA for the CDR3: TGCGCCAGCAGCGTACAGGGAGACACTGAAGCTTTCTTT. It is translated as CASSVQGDTEAFF.

The CDR3 spells CASSTSGGRGEAFF. In DNA form, the CDR3 reads TGTGCCAGCAGCACCTCAGGGGGCCGGGGTGAAGCTTTCTTT. The chain recombines TRBV11-2 with TRBJ1-1; 8 nucleotides agree with TRBD1. Per germline, CDR1 SGHAT and CDR2 FQNNGV. There are 14 residues in the CDR3. V trimming: 5 bases; J trimming: 7 bases; junction bases outside the gene matches: 9.

The CDR3 loop is CASRPDRNQPQHF. DNA for the CDR3: TGTGCCAGCAGACCGGACAGGAATCAGCCCCAGCATTTT. The chain joins TRBV6-5 to TRBJ1-5; 7 nucleotides agree with TRBD1. The CDR3 totals 13 residues. The germline V gene has CDR1 MNHEY and CDR2 SVGAGI. With 6 bases clipped from V and 4 bases from J, the junction kept 3 bases outside the gene matches.

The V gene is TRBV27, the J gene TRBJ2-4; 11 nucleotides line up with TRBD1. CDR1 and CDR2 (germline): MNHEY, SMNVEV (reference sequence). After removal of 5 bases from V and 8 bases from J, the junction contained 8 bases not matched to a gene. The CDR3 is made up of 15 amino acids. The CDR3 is CASSSGDRGTDIQYF. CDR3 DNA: TGTGCCAGCAGTAGCGGGGACAGGGGGACGGACATTCAGTACTTC.

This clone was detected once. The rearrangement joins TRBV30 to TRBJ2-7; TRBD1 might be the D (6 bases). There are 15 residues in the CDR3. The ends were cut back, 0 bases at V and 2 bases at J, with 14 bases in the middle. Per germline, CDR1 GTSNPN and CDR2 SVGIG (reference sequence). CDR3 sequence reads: CAWSVGRTVTYEQYF. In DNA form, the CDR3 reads TGTGCCTGGAGTGTAGGGCGGACAGTTACCTACGAGCAGTACTTC.

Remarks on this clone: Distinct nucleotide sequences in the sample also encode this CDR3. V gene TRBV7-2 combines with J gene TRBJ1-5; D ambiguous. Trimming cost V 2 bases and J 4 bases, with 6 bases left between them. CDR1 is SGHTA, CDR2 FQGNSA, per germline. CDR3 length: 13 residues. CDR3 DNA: TGTGCCAGCAGCTTATCCGGGAATCAGCCCCAGCATTTT. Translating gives CASSLSGNQPQHF. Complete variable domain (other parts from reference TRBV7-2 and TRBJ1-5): GAGVSQSPSNKVTEKGKDVELRCDPISGHTALYWYRQSLGQGLEFLIYFQGNSAPDKSGLPSDRFSAERTGGSVSTLTIQRTQQEDSAVYLCASSLSGNQPQHFGDGTRLSIL.

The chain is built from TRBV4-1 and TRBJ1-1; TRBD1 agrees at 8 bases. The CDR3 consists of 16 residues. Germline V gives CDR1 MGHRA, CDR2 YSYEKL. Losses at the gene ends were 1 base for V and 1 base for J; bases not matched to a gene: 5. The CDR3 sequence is CASSQGQGQANTEAFF. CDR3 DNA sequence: TGCGCCAGCAGCCAAGGACAGGGGCAGGCGAACACTGAAGCTTTCTTT.

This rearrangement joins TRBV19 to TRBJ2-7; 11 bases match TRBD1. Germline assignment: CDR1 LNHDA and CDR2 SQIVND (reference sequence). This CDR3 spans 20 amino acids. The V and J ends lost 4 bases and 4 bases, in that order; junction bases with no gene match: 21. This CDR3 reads CASSTGGQGAFWRGDYEQYF. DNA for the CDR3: TGTGCCAGTAGTACTGGAGGACAGGGGGCGTTTTGGCGGGGCGATTACGAGCAGTACTTC.

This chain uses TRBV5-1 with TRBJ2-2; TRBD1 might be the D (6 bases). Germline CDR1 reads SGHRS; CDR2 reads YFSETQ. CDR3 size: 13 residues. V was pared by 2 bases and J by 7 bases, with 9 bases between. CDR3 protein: CASSFTGIGELFF. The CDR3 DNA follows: TGCGCCAGCAGCTTCACAGGGATCGGGGAGCTGTTTTTT.

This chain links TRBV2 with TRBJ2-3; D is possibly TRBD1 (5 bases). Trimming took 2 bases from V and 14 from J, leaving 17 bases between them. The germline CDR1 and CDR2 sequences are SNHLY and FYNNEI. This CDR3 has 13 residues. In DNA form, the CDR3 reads TGTGCCAGCAGTGAAAAGGGGCGGTTCCCAGGGTATTTT. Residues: CASSEKGRFPGYF.

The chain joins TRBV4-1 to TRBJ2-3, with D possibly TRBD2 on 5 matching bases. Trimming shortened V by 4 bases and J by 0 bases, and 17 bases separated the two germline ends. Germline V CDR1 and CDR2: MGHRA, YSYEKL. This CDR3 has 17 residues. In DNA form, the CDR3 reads TGCGCCAGCAGCCGCCTCGCGGGCGGAGCTAGCACAGATACGCAGTATTTT. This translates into CASSRLAGGASTDTQYF.

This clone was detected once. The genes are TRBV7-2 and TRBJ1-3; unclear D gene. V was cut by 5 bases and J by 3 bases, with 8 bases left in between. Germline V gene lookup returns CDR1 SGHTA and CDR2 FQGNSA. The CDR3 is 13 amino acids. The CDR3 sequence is CASSRLNGNTIYF. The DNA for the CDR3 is TGTGCCAGCAGCAGACTTAATGGAAACACCATATATTTT.

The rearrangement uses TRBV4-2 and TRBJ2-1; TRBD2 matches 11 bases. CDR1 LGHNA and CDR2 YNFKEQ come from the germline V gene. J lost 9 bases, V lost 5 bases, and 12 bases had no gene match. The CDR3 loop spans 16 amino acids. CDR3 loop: CASSGGSGREAGEQFF. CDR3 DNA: TGTGCCAGCAGCGGGGGTAGCGGGAGGGAGGCGGGTGAGCAGTTCTTC.

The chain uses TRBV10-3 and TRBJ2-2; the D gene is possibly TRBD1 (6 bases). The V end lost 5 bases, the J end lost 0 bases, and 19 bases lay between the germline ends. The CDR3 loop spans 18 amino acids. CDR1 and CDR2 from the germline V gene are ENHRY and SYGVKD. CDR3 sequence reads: CAISPRQVLTANTGELFF. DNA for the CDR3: TGTGCCATCAGTCCCAGACAGGTTCTAACAGCGAACACCGGGGAGCTGTTTTTT.

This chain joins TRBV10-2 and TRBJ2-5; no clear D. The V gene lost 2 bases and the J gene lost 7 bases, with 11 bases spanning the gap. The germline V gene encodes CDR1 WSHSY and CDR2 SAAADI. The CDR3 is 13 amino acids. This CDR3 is CASSEKSTGTQYF. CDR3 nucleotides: TGCGCCAGCAGTGAGAAGAGTACTGGGACCCAGTACTTC.

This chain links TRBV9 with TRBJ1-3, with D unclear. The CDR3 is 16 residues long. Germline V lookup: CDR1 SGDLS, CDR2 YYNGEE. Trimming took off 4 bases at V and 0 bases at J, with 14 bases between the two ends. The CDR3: CASSPEDGGSGNTIYF. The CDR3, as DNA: TGTGCCAGCAGCCCGGAAGACGGCGGCTCTGGAAACACCATATATTTT.

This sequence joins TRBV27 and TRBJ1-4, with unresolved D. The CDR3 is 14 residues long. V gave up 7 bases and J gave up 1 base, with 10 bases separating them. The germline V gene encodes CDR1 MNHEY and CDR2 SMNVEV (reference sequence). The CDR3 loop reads CASTRLGTNEKLFF. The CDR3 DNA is TGTGCCAGCACGAGGTTGGGAACTAATGAAAAACTGTTTTTT.

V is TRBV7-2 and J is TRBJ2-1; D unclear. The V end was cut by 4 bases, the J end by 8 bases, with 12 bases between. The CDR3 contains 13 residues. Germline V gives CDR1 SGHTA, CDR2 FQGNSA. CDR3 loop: CASSSYPVDEQFF. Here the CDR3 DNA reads TGTGCCAGCAGCTCCTACCCCGTGGATGAGCAGTTCTTC.

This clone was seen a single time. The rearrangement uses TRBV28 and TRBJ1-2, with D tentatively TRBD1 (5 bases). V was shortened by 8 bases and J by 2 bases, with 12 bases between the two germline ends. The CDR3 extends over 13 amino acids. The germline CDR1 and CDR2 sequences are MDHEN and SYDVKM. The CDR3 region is CASATGLNYGYTF. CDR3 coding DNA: TGTGCCAGCGCTACAGGTCTCAACTATGGCTACACCTTC.

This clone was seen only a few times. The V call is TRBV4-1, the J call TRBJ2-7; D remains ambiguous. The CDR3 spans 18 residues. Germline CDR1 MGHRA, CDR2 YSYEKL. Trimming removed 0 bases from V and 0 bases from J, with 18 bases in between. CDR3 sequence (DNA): TGCGCCAGCAGCCAAGAGGTGGTAGGGCGGATAAGCTCCTACGAGCAGTACTTC. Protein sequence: CASSQEVVGRISSYEQYF.

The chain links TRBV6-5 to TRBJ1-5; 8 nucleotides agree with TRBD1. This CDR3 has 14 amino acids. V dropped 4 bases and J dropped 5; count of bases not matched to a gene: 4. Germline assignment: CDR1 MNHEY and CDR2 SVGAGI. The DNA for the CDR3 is TGTGCCAGCAGTTCCCAGGGGGCTCATCAGCCCCAGCATTTT. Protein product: CASSSQGAHQPQHF.

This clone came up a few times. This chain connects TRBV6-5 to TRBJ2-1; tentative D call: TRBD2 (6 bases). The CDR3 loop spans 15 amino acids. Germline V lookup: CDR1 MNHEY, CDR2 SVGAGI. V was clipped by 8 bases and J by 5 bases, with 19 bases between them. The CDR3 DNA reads TGTGCCAGCTCATCGGGGGTGGAGTCCCACAATGAGCAGTTCTTC. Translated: CASSSGVESHNEQFF.